These 22 T cell receptor beta chains came from one sample sequenced in a study of blood T cell repertoires in COVID-19. Generated by immunoSEQ multiplex PCR, the TCRdb table keeps only in-frame clones and is missing some. The data contain approximately 210,000 clones, almost 85% of them seen just once; the ten biggest clones take up approximately 8%. The source material was peripheral blood. All receptors come from a woman in her forties or fifties with active or convalescent COVID-19.

The rearrangement links TRBV6-5 to TRBJ1-6; 10 nucleotides match TRBD1. V shed 5 bases, J shed 9 bases, and the junction held 1 base outside the gene matches. Germline V CDR1 and CDR2: MNHEY, SVGAGI. CDR3 size: 13 residues. CDR3 DNA: TGTGCCAGCAGTCGGACAGGGGGTTCACCCCTCCACTTT. Residues: CASSRTGGSPLHF.

V and J are TRBV28 and TRBJ2-2; 9 nucleotides align to TRBD2. The junction had 13 bases not matched to a gene; V was cut back by 5 bases and J by 6 bases. CDR3 size: 17 residues. Looked up from germline, CDR1 is MDHEN and CDR2 is SYDVKM. The CDR3 sequence: CASSPNLAGQNPGELFF. The CDR3 DNA reads TGTGCCAGCAGTCCCAACCTAGCGGGACAAAATCCCGGGGAGCTGTTTTTT.

The chain uses TRBV7-9 and TRBJ1-1; the D is unclear. The CDR3 contains 12 residues. The V and J ends lost 1 base and 7 bases respectively, with 7 bases between them. Germline CDR1 SEHNR, CDR2 FQNEAQ (reference sequence). CDR3 sequence reads: CASSLVRVEAFF. CDR3 coding DNA: TGTGCCAGCAGCTTAGTCCGAGTTGAAGCTTTCTTT.

The rearrangement links TRBV24-1 to TRBJ1-5, with D unclear. The CDR3 is made up of 13 amino acids. With 0 bases removed from V and 11 bases from J, the gap between germline ends came to 10 bases. In germline, CDR1 is KGHDR, CDR2 SFDVKD. Here the CDR3 DNA reads TGTGCCACCAGTGATTTGTGGACTGGGACCCAGCATTTT. Protein: CATSDLWTGTQHF.

This sequence joins TRBV6-1 and TRBJ1-1; possible D gene TRBD1, 5 bases. The CDR3 runs to 12 residues. V shed 3 bases and J shed 11 bases, with 13 bases lying between them. Germline V gene sequence: CDR1 MNHNS, CDR2 SASEGT. The CDR3 reads CASSDRALRAFF. In DNA, the CDR3 is TGTGCCAGCAGTGACAGGGCCCTGCGGGCTTTCTTT.

This clone came up once. The J gene is TRBJ2-2, the V gene TRBV5-1; weak D call: TRBD1 (7 bases). V gave up 4 bases and J gave up 0 bases, with 10 bases separating them. CDR1 SGHRS and CDR2 YFSETQ come from the germline V gene. CDR3 length equals 15 residues. CDR3 coding DNA: TGCGCCAGCAGCGGCGGGACAGCGAACACCGGGGAGCTGTTTTTT. The encoded protein is CASSGGTANTGELFF.

V and J are TRBV3-1 (or the pseudogene TRBV3-2) and TRBJ2-5; D unclear. Trimming took off 4 bases at V and 4 bases at J, with 19 bases between the two ends. Germline V gene lookup returns CDR1 LGHDT and CDR2 YNNKEL (reference sequence). This CDR3 is 16 amino acids long. In nucleotides, the CDR3 is TGTGCCAGCAGCCGGAGTTTGAGAACGGCCACAGAGACCCAGTACTTC. Amino acids: CASSRSLRTATETQYF.

This chain links TRBV24-1 with TRBJ2-7; 7 positions agree with TRBD2. The V gene's germline CDR1 is KGHDR and CDR2 SFDVKD. The CDR3 sequence is 13 residues long. V shed 1 base, J shed 6 bases, and the junction held 2 bases outside the gene matches. The CDR3 is CATSDFGGFEQYF. DNA for the CDR3: TGTGCCACCAGTGATTTCGGGGGGTTCGAGCAGTACTTC.

The rearrangement links TRBV7-9 to TRBJ1-4, with D possibly TRBD1 on 6 matching bases. Deletions cut 6 bases from V and 8 bases from J, with 10 bases between. This CDR3 comprises 12 residues. Germline values: CDR1 SEHNR, CDR2 FQNEAQ (reference sequence). The chain's CDR3 is CASRGGGEKLFF. For the CDR3, the DNA is TGTGCCAGCAGAGGGGGTGGGGAAAAACTGTTTTTT. The full variable domain, with the rest looked up from reference TRBV7-9 and TRBJ1-4, is DTGVSQNPRHKITKRGQNVTFRCDPISEHNRLYWYRQTLGQGPEFLTYFQNEAQLEKSRLLSDRFSAERPKGSFSTLEIQRTEQGDSAMYLCASRGGGEKLFFGSGTQLSVL.

The count of this clone is one. The rearrangement uses TRBV10-3 and TRBJ2-7, with TRBD1 matching over 9 bases. The CDR3 spans 15 residues. Trimming removed 7 bases from V and 4 bases from J; junction bases left unmatched: 11. Germline V gene data show CDR1 as ENHRY and CDR2 as SYGVKD. The CDR3 DNA follows: TGTGCCATCACTAGAACTCGCGGGACAGGGTACGAGCAGTACGTC. This sequence encodes CAITRTRGTGYEQYV.

The V gene is TRBV6-1, the J gene TRBJ2-1; TRBD2 matches 8 bases. The CDR3 spans 15 residues. In germline, CDR1 is MNHNS, CDR2 SASEGT. V was pared by 1 base and J by 4 bases, with 3 bases of the junction left unmatched. In DNA, the CDR3 is TGTGCCAGCAGTGAAGAGAGCGGGAGTTACAATGAGCAGTTCTTC. Translating gives CASSEESGSYNEQFF.

The count of this clone is one. The chain uses TRBV19 and TRBJ1-2; 10 bases map to TRBD1. Per germline, CDR1 LNHDA and CDR2 SQIVND (reference sequence). V lost 4 bases to trimming and J lost 8 bases; unmatched junction nucleotides: 4. The CDR3 sequence is 13 residues long. The CDR3 protein is CASSKDRGFGYTF. The CDR3 nucleotides are TGTGCCAGTAGTAAGGACAGGGGGTTCGGCTACACCTTC.

The V and J genes are TRBV28 and TRBJ1-2; D is possibly TRBD1 (5 bases). The V end lost 6 bases, the J end lost 3 bases, and 11 bases lay between the germline ends. Germline V lookup: CDR1 MDHEN, CDR2 SYDVKM. CDR3 length: 13 amino acids. For the CDR3, the DNA is TGTGCCAGCAGCCGACAGTCGCACTATGGCTACACCTTC. Encoded protein: CASSRQSHYGYTF.

V and J are TRBV6-6 and TRBJ1-1; perhaps TRBD1 as D (6 bases). V gave up 2 bases and J gave up 3 bases, with 10 bases separating them. The CDR3 totals 14 residues. Germline V lookup: CDR1 MNHNY, CDR2 SVGAGI (reference sequence). CDR3 DNA sequence: TGTGCCAGCAGTTACGAGGGGGGGTACACTGAAGCTTTCTTT. Protein: CASSYEGGYTEAFF.

The V gene is TRBV5-1, the J gene TRBJ2-7; 7 bases line up with TRBD1. CDR3 length: 15 amino acids. Germline values: CDR1 SGHRS, CDR2 YFSETQ. V was clipped by 3 bases and J by 5 bases; unmatched bases: 11. The DNA of the CDR3 is TGCGCCAGCAGCTCCCAACCTGACAGGGCCCACGAGCAGTACTTC. It is translated as CASSSQPDRAHEQYF. Using reference TRBV5-1 and TRBJ2-7 for the parts outside the CDR3, the full variable domain is KAGVTQTPRYLIKTRGQQVTLSCSPISGHRSVSWYQQTPGQGLQFLFEYFSETQRNKGNFPGRFSGRQFSNSRSEMNVSTLELGDSALYLCASSSQPDRAHEQYFGPGTRLTVT.

This sequence joins TRBV18 and TRBJ2-7; 7 positions agree with TRBD1. V gave up 2 bases and J gave up 6 bases; unmatched junction bases: 4. CDR3 length: 13 residues. Germline-derived CDR1 and CDR2 are KGHSH and LQKENI. DNA for the CDR3: TGTGCCAGCTCACCAACGACAGGGACCGAGCAGTACTTC. As protein: CASSPTTGTEQYF.

J is TRBJ2-7 and V is TRBV10-3, with 10 bases fitting TRBD1. From germline, CDR1 is ENHRY and CDR2 SYGVKD. V lost 6 bases and J lost 6; bases outside the gene matches: 8. The CDR3 runs to 14 residues. In DNA form, the CDR3 reads TGTGCCATCAGCCGGACAGGGGGGGTTGGCGAGCAGTACGTC. It specifies CAISRTGGVGEQYV.

This clone has more than one count but fewer than ten. The chain is built from TRBV29-1 and TRBJ1-5; the D gene is possibly TRBD1 (6 bases). V was clipped by 7 bases and J by 5 bases, with 12 bases between them. From germline, CDR1 is SQVTM and CDR2 ANQGSEA. This CDR3 has 12 residues. CDR3 in amino acids: CSAATGDQPQHF. The CDR3 nucleotides are TGCAGCGCCGCGACAGGCGATCAGCCCCAGCATTTT.

This clone was counted ten times or more. This chain uses TRBV10-2 with TRBJ1-4; unclear D gene. Per germline, CDR1 WSHSY and CDR2 SAAADI. Deletions cut 6 bases from V and 5 bases from J, with 10 bases between. This CDR3 has 13 amino acids. The CDR3 reads CASSGSENEKLFF. CDR3 DNA sequence: TGCGCCAGCAGCGGGAGTGAAAATGAAAAACTGTTTTTT.

The chain employs TRBV12-3 or TRBV12-4 and TRBJ1-1; maybe TRBD1 (5 bases). This CDR3 spans 13 amino acids. The ends were cut back, 3 bases at V and 7 bases at J, with 12 bases in the middle. Here the CDR3 DNA reads TGTGCCAGCAGTTTGGGAGGGGTCCGTGAAGCTTTCTTT. Protein product: CASSLGGVREAFF.

The V call is TRBV23-1, the J call TRBJ2-4; 12 bases are a match to TRBD2. TRBV23-1 falls under the ORF class, with uncertain function. This CDR3 is 18 amino acids long. DNA for the CDR3: TGCGCGCGACCCTCGGCTAGCGGGGGGGATCTGGCCAAAAACATTCAGTACTTC. It translates to CARPSASGGDLAKNIQYF.

This clone was seen a handful of times. The chain links TRBV24-1 to TRBJ2-5, with TRBD2 identical over 8 bases. The CDR3 runs to 16 residues. V shed 5 bases, J shed 4 bases, and the junction held 11 bases outside the gene matches. CDR1 KGHDR and CDR2 SFDVKD come from the germline V gene. CDR3 nucleotides: TGTGCCACCAGTGGGGGCAGCGGGAGACGGGGAGAGACCCAGTACTTC. This encodes CATSGGSGRRGETQYF.